This T cell receptor beta chain was sequenced for a study of glioma-infiltrating T cells. The study's findings and limits: Tissue-blood divergence was below expectation in non-neoplastic patients, above in gliomas. Tissue and blood shared very few CDR3 sequences.

At least ten counts were recorded for this clonotype. The antigen is undetermined. CDR3 length: 13 amino acids. Germline assignment: CDR1 LGHDT and CDR2 YNNKEL (reference sequence). Trimming shortened V by 4 bases and J by 8 bases, and 12 bases separated the two germline ends. Using RNA template, CDR3s of TCR alpha and beta were amplified with iRepertoire arm-PCR. Input was 100-400 ng of tissue mRNA or PBMC total RNA. TCRdb analysed the multiplex PCR reads with MiXCR anew, one entry per CDR3 protein. The table records about 89,000 distinct CDR3 sequences, under 30% of them present only once. The V gene is TRBV3-1, the J gene TRBJ2-1; D is uncertain. The TCR originated in a human donor with low-grade glioma or glioblastoma, undergoing nonglioma brain surgery, or in good health (not recorded which). The sample comprised glioma tissue, nonneoplastic brain tissue, or PBMCs (not recorded which). The CDR3 reads CASSPLLGDEQFF. CDR3 in DNA: TGTGCCAGCAGCCCCCTTTTAGGCGATGAGCAGTTCTTC.